Each of the 28 T cell receptor beta chains below was sequenced from the same sample in a study of molecular identifiers for immune sequencing clone quantification. MiXCR, applied by TCRdb to the PCR reads, yields one record per CDR3 protein. The repertoire has about half a million distinct CDR3 sequences, less than 30% of them found once; the top ten carry about 0.75%. The sample comprised naive CD8+ T cells from blood, with Jurkat cell RNA spiked in. The subset: FACS-sorted CD8+CD4-CCR7+CD45RA+ naive T cells. Receptor source: a human donor in good health. Some libraries in this study had Jurkat cell RNA spiked in.

The genes are TRBV3-2 and TRBJ2-5; the table gives TRBD1 as D, unverified against the DNA. TRBV3-2 is recorded as a pseudogene. The CDR3 is 16 amino acids. CDR3 residues: CASSHADPEYEETQYF. CDR3 coding DNA: TGTGCCAGCAGCCATGCCGATCCCGAGTACGAGGAGACCCAGTACTTC.

This clonotype was found many times. The V gene is TRBV20-1, the J gene TRBJ2-2; a weak D match, TRBD1 (5 bases). V was cut by 5 bases and J by 6 bases, with 7 bases left in between. The germline CDR1 and CDR2 sequences are DFQATT and SNEGSKA (reference sequence). This CDR3 has 11 residues. The CDR3 nucleotides are TGCAGTGCTCTGGGGCCCGGGGAGCTGTTTTTT. The encoded protein is CSALGPGELFF.

Note on this clonotype: A much more abundant neighbour one base away suggests this may be a read error. V and J are TRBV9 and TRBJ2-3; 15 positions match TRBD2. Germline V CDR1 and CDR2: SGDLS, YYNGEE. The CDR3 loop spans 17 amino acids. Losses at the gene ends were 0 bases for V and 3 bases for J; bases not matched to a gene: 2. CDR3 protein: CASSVAGLAGGTDTQYF. DNA of the CDR3: TGTGCCAGCAGCGTAGCGGGACTAGCGGGGGGAACAGATACGCAGTATTTT.

This clonotype was observed a handful of times. The rearrangement joins TRBV6-5 to TRBJ2-1; 9 nucleotides align to TRBD1. V was pared by 2 bases and J by 0 bases, with 2 bases of the junction left unmatched. This CDR3 is built from 16 residues. Per germline, CDR1 MNHEY and CDR2 SVGAGI. This CDR3 is CASSYGTGSSYNEQFF. In DNA, the CDR3 is TGTGCCAGCAGTTACGGGACAGGGAGCTCCTACAATGAGCAGTTCTTC.

The V gene is TRBV28, the J gene TRBJ2-5; 8 positions agree with TRBD1. V trimming: 5 bases; J trimming: 4 bases; junction bases outside the gene matches: 6. The V gene's germline CDR1 is MDHEN and CDR2 SYDVKM. There are 14 residues in the CDR3. For the CDR3, the DNA is TGTGCCAGCAGTCCATACAGGGGGTTAGAGACCCAGTACTTC. Encoded protein: CASSPYRGLETQYF.

This clonotype was counted ten times or more. The CDR3 protein is CSATDSSGANVLTF. As DNA, the CDR3 is TGCAGCGCCACCGACAGCTCTGGGGCCAACGTCCTGACTTTC. This chain links TRBV29-1 with TRBJ2-6; TRBD1 might be the D (5 bases). The CDR3 extends over 14 amino acids. V lost 7 bases, J lost 0 bases, and 10 bases lay in between. The germline gives CDR1 SQVTM, CDR2 ANQGSEA.

In regard to this clonotype: A read error may account for a junction end that differs from germline. This chain connects TRBV24-1 to TRBJ2-7, with D uncertain. CDR1 and CDR2 from the germline V gene are KGHDR and SFDVKD. This CDR3 is built from 13 residues. Here the CDR3 reads CASSDLRCGEQYF. In DNA form, the CDR3 reads TGTGCCTCCAGTGATTTGCGTTGTGGTGAGCAGTACTTC.

This clonotype has a handful of counts. The V call is TRBV12-3 or TRBV12-4, the J call TRBJ2-2; TRBD1 matches at 10 bases. Trimming took 8 bases from V and 6 from J; bases not matched to a gene: 9. This CDR3 is 15 amino acids long. CDR3 residues: CASWTTGGFAGELFF. CDR3 in DNA: TGTGCCAGCTGGACGACAGGGGGCTTTGCCGGGGAGCTGTTTTTT.

The count of this clonotype is one. The junction shows a germline mismatch at one end, possibly a read error. This chain links TRBV6-1 with TRBJ2-1; 10 bases fit TRBD2. The germline V gene encodes CDR1 MNHNS and CDR2 SASEGT. The CDR3 consists of 17 residues. DNA for the CDR3: TGTGCCAGCAGTGACTACCTTACTAGCGGGGTCTACAATGAGCAGCTCTTC. Translation: CASSDYLTSGVYNEQLF.

This clonotype came up many times. The rearrangement joins TRBV30 to TRBJ2-7; D not resolved. The germline V gene has CDR1 GTSNPN and CDR2 SVGIG (reference sequence). V was shortened by 2 bases and J by 0 bases, with 11 bases between the two germline ends. The CDR3 covers 14 residues. CDR3 protein: CAWSRFPGSYEQYF. CDR3 in DNA: TGTGCCTGGAGTAGGTTCCCGGGCTCCTACGAGCAGTACTTC.

The genes are TRBV10-3 and TRBJ1-5; TRBD1 is a possible D gene (6 bases). The CDR3 extends over 15 amino acids. Germline-derived CDR1 and CDR2 are ENHRY and SYGVKD. V was pared by 6 bases and J by 3 bases, with 15 bases between. CDR3 residues: CAISDLDSHNQPQHF. In DNA form, the CDR3 reads TGTGCCATCAGCGACCTGGACAGTCACAATCAGCCCCAGCATTTT.

The chain is built from TRBV4-1 and TRBJ2-3; D is unclear. Germline V gene data show CDR1 as MGHRA and CDR2 as YSYEKL. Trimming stripped 2 bases from V and 4 bases from J, with 16 bases between. The CDR3 has 16 amino acids. The CDR3 here is CASSQSVGILADTQYF. The CDR3 nucleotides read TGCGCCAGCAGCCAAAGCGTTGGTATCTTGGCAGATACGCAGTATTTT.

This clonotype was recorded at least ten times. The chain joins TRBV6-4 to TRBJ1-5, with D possibly being TRBD1 (5 bases). V was trimmed by 6 bases and J by 1 base, leaving 10 bases between them. Germline V CDR1 and CDR2: MRHNA, SNTAGT. This CDR3 has 14 amino acids. CDR3 amino acids: CASRGGQSNQPQHF. CDR3 DNA sequence: TGTGCCAGCAGGGGGGGTCAAAGCAATCAGCCCCAGCATTTT.

V usage is TRBV13 and J usage is TRBJ1-1, with D possibly matching TRBD1 (5 bases). The CDR3 is 15 residues long. CDR1 PRHDT and CDR2 FYEKMQ come from the germline V gene (reference sequence). The V end lost 1 base, the J end lost 8 bases, and 17 bases lay between the germline ends. DNA for the CDR3: TGTGCCAGCAGCTTAGAACTACAGGATTCCTCCGAAGCTTTCTTT. Amino acid sequence: CASSLELQDSSEAFF.

Comments on this clonotype: Being one base from a much bigger clone, this may be a read error. The CDR3 nucleotides read TGTGCCAGCAGCAGAAGACAGGGAATGTACACTGAAGCTTTCTTT. Translation: CASSRRQGMYTEAFF. The chain combines TRBV6-2 or TRBV6-3 with TRBJ1-1; TRBD1 matches at 7 bases. The CDR3 totals 15 residues. V gave up 6 bases and J gave up 3 bases; unmatched junction bases: 10. The germline CDR1 and CDR2 sequences are MNHEY and SVGEGT.

Details on this clonotype: A read error may explain this, as a much larger clone is one base away. The chain recombines TRBV13 with TRBJ2-6; D is unresolved. The CDR3 sequence is 16 residues long. The ends were cut back, 2 bases at V and 0 bases at J, with 8 bases in the middle. Germline lookup yields CDR1 PRHDT and CDR2 FYEKMQ (reference sequence). CDR3 sequence: CASSLPRVSGANVLTF. CDR3 nucleotides: TGTGCCAGCAGCTTACCTAGGGTCTCTGGGGCCAACGTCCTGACTTTC.

The chain uses TRBV5-3 and TRBJ2-5; no clear D gene. TRBV5-3 qualifies as an ORF whose function is uncertain. V lost 9 bases, J lost 1 base, and 13 bases lay in between. This CDR3 contains 13 residues. The chain's CDR3 is CANSLASQETQYF. The CDR3 DNA sequence: TGTGCCAACAGCTTGGCCAGCCAAGAGACCCAGTACTTC.

The chain carries TRBV6-2 or TRBV6-3 and TRBJ1-1; TRBD1 agrees at 9 bases. V shed 2 bases, J shed 4 bases, and the junction held 11 bases outside the gene matches. The CDR3 length is 17 residues. Germline V gives CDR1 MNHEY, CDR2 SVGEGT. In DNA form, the CDR3 reads TGTGCCAGCAGTTACATTCGCCCCGGACAGGGGAGCACTGAAGCTTTCTTT. It translates to CASSYIRPGQGSTEAFF.

The DNA of the CDR3 is TGTGCCAGCAGCCAGAATACAGGGCCAGGGACCCAGTACTTC. Translated, it gives CASSQNTGPGTQYF. The J gene is TRBJ2-5, the V gene TRBV3-1, with a weak D call TRBD1 (6 bases). V lost 3 bases and J lost 7, with 15 bases in between. Germline lookup yields CDR1 LGHDT and CDR2 YNNKEL (reference sequence). The CDR3 length is 14 residues.

This clonotype was seen at least ten times. V gene TRBV29-1 combines with J gene TRBJ2-5; 11 bases line up with TRBD2. V was clipped by 4 bases and J by 5 bases; unmatched bases: 9. This CDR3 is built from 15 residues. Germline assignment: CDR1 SQVTM and CDR2 ANQGSEA. In DNA form, the CDR3 reads TGCAGCGTTGCCGGGACTAGCGGCCTAAGTGAGACCCAGTACTTC. This codes for CSVAGTSGLSETQYF.

The chain links TRBV29-1 to TRBJ2-7, with TRBD1 matching 8 bases. CDR1 is SQVTM and CDR2 is ANQGSEA in the germline V gene. V lost 2 bases and J lost 0; bases outside the gene matches: 9. The CDR3 covers 16 residues. CDR3 region: CSVESRTGSPSYEQYF. The CDR3, as DNA: TGCAGCGTTGAAAGCCGGACAGGGTCCCCCTCCTACGAGCAGTACTTC.

This clonotype was seen at least ten times. This sequence joins TRBV19 and TRBJ2-2; TRBD2 aligns across 8 bases. The ends lost 1 base at V and 5 bases at J; junction bases unmatched: 3. Germline values: CDR1 LNHDA, CDR2 SQIVND (reference sequence). The CDR3 is made up of 15 amino acids. CDR3 nucleotide sequence: TGTGCCAGTAGTATAGTACTAGCGGCTACCGGGGAGCTGTTTTTT. Its translation is CASSIVLAATGELFF.

In DNA form, the CDR3 reads TGTGCCAGTAGTATGGCCCTTCGGGGACTCTATGGCTACACCTTC. Translation gives CASSMALRGLYGYTF. The chain has TRBV19 and TRBJ1-2; D possibly corresponds to TRBD1 (5 bases). V dropped 3 bases and J dropped 4 bases, with 15 bases sitting between them. There are 15 residues in the CDR3. Germline V gene lookup returns CDR1 LNHDA and CDR2 SQIVND (reference sequence).

The chain joins TRBV2 to TRBJ2-7, with 8 bases identical to TRBD1. This CDR3 is built from 15 residues. V lost 3 bases to trimming and J lost 4 bases; unmatched junction nucleotides: 8. CDR1 is SNHLY, CDR2 FYNNEI, per germline. CDR3 DNA: TGTGCCAGCAGTGATGTGACAGGGGAGTGGTACGAGCAGTACTTC. As protein: CASSDVTGEWYEQYF.

Comment on this clonotype: One end of the junction varies from germline; a read error may be responsible. The chain couples TRBV4-3 to TRBJ2-7, with 8 bases lining up with TRBD1. Germline V CDR1 and CDR2: LGHNA, YSLEER. The CDR3 is 13 amino acids. CDR3 DNA sequence: TGCGCCAGCAGCCTCGGGACAGGCTACGAGCATTACTTC. This gives the protein CASSLGTGYEHYF.

The chain links TRBV7-6 to TRBJ2-1; D call uncertain. The CDR3 runs 15 residues. In germline, CDR1 is SGHVS, CDR2 FNYEAQ. V shed 5 bases and J shed 3 bases, with 14 bases lying between them. This chain's CDR3 is CASSQVLGNYNEQFF. As DNA, the CDR3 is TGTGCCAGCAGCCAAGTACTCGGAAACTACAATGAGCAGTTCTTC.

The sample holds a few counts of this clonotype. The chain is built from TRBV11-3 and TRBJ2-2, with a weak D call TRBD1 (5 bases). V dropped 2 bases and J dropped 0 bases, with 16 bases sitting between them. Germline CDR1 reads SGHNT; CDR2 reads YENEEA. The CDR3 totals 18 residues. CDR3 sequence reads: CASSLLSGQMTNTGELFF. DNA for the CDR3: TGTGCCAGCAGCTTACTCTCCGGACAAATGACGAACACCGGGGAGCTGTTTTTT.

The V call is TRBV4-3, the J call TRBJ2-1; tentatively, D is TRBD2 (5 bases). Germline V lookup: CDR1 LGHNA, CDR2 YSLEER. V lost 2 bases to trimming and J lost 3 bases, with 14 bases between them. This CDR3 is built from 16 residues. The CDR3 loop is CASSQSSGNLYNEQFF. The CDR3 nucleotides are TGCGCCAGCAGCCAATCGTCCGGGAACCTCTACAATGAGCAGTTCTTC.